This T cell receptor beta chain was retrieved from a study of shared clonotypes between healthy human individuals. Study-level findings and limits: The four-donor shared clonotypes exceeded non-shared clonotypes in generation probability, with non-shared ones scoring lower.

This CDR3 has 14 residues. CDR1 and CDR2 (germline): SGHRS, YFSETQ. With 5 bases clipped from V and 0 bases from J, the junction kept 1 base outside the gene matches. CD45RA-negative memory and CD45RA+ naive subsets were split from the CD4+ cells. Under the authors' procedure: Quality scores were absent from the junction-only immunoSEQ sequences, so filtering differed. Only in-frame clones appear in the TCRdb table, and some are missing; sequencing was by immunoSEQ multiplex PCR. The DNA gave D and trimming, while V, J and clone size come from that table. This sample has about 2.3 million clones; approximately 93% occur once, and the top ten carry about 0.39%. As regards this clone: Its specificity is unknown. At the DNA level, this CDR3 is encoded by other sequences in the same sample as well.

The V gene is TRBV5-1, the J gene TRBJ1-1; 10 bases align to TRBD1. Sequences were obtained from naive CD4+ T cells from PBMCs. The subset was: CD45RA+ positively selected. The source of this sequence is a man aged 18 to 29 in good health. Some clones in this sample may be carry-over from other donors' samples. This CDR3 is CASRTGGMNTEAFF. CDR3 coding DNA: TGCGCCAGCAGGACAGGGGGCATGAACACTGAAGCTTTCTTT.